The source of this T cell receptor (beta chain) is a study of shared clonotypes between healthy human individuals. About the study: Every donor yielded three CD4 naive, three CD4 memory, two CD8 naive and one CD8 memory plate. Study-wide results and limits: Generation of non-shared clonotypes was less probable than generation of clonotypes shared by all four donors. Naive subsets typically showed greater estimated richness than memory subsets.

Naive-designated CD8 cells lacked CD45RO, were positively enriched for CCR7, and omitted terminally differentiated effector memory CD45RA+ cells. Genomic DNA of each subset was evenly split across several immunoSEQ plates. Only in-frame clones appear in the TCRdb table, and some are missing; sequencing was by immunoSEQ multiplex PCR. The sample lists under 1 million clones; just over 95% were seen once. The CDR3 totals 16 residues. V lost 2 bases to trimming and J lost 5 bases, with 16 bases between them. Germline V gene lookup returns CDR1 SEHNR and CDR2 FQNEAQ (reference sequence). Details on this clone: Its specificity is unknown.

The sequencing input was naive CD8+ T cells sorted from blood. The genes are TRBV7-9 and TRBJ1-5; D unresolved. This sequence was found in a man under 40 in good health. CDR3 loop: CASSLSGLGKDQPQHF. Written as DNA, the CDR3 is TGTGCCAGCAGCTTATCGGGATTGGGGAAGGATCAGCCCCAGCATTTT.